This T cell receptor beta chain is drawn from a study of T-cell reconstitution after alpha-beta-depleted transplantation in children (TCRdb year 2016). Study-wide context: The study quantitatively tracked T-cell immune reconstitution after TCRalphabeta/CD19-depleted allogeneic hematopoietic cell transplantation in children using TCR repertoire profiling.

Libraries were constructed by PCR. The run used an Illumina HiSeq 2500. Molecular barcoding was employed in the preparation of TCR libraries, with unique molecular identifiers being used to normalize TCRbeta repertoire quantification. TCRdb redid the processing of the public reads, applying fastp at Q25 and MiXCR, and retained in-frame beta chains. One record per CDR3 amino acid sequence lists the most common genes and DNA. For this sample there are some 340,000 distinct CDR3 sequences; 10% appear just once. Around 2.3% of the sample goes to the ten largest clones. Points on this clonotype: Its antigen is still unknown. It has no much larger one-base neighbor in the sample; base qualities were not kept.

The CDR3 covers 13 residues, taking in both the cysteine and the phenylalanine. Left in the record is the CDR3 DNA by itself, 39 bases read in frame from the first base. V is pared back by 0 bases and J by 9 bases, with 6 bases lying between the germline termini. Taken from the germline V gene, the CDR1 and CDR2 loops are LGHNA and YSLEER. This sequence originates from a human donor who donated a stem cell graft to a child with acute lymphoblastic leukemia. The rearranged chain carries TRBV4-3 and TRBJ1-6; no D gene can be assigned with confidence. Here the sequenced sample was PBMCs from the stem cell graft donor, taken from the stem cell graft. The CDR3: CASSQDTGSPLHF. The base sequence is TGCGCCAGCAGCCAAGATACCGGTTCACCCCTCCACTTT.